Below are 18 T cell receptor beta chains sequenced from a single sample in a study of blood T cells in healthy people across ages. Sample-barcoded 5' priming and a J-beta primer mix drove a second PCR of about 6 to 11 cycles. TCRdb reprocessed the 5' RACE reads with MiXCR, giving one entry per CDR3 protein. Altogether around 1,500,000 distinct CDR3 sequences are present, approximately 40% being singletons, with the ten largest covering roughly 7.7%. The specimen sequenced was blood. These TCRs come from a woman aged 18-35 years in good health.

This clonotype has more than one count but fewer than ten. The chain recombines TRBV5-1 with TRBJ2-3; D perhaps matches TRBD2 (6 bases). Trimming removed 1 base from V and 5 bases from J, with 17 bases in between. Germline-derived CDR1 and CDR2 are SGHRS and YFSETQ. This CDR3 has 16 amino acids. The DNA for the CDR3 is TGCGCCAGCAGCTTGTCGTTCCCCGGGGGAGGAGATACGCAGTATTTT. It yields the protein CASSLSFPGGGDTQYF.

The V gene is TRBV11-2, the J gene TRBJ2-7, with TRBD2 identical over 10 bases. With V trimmed by 4 bases and J by 7 bases, 16 bases remained unmatched. The CDR3 length is 17 residues. Germline values: CDR1 SGHAT, CDR2 FQNNGV. The CDR3 coding sequence is TGTGCCAGCAGCTACAGAGGACTAGCGGAGACCTACAATGAGCAGTACTTC. Translating gives CASSYRGLAETYNEQYF.

The rearrangement links TRBV7-9 to TRBJ2-2; 9 bases map to TRBD1. Per germline, CDR1 SEHNR and CDR2 FQNEAQ (reference sequence). Trimming cost V 7 bases and J 3 bases; bases outside gene matches: 6. The length of the CDR3 is 15 residues. The CDR3 sequence: CASKKTGGYTGELFF. CDR3 bases: TGTGCCAGCAAGAAAACAGGGGGCTACACCGGGGAGCTGTTTTTT.

The CDR3 DNA follows: TGTGCCAGCAGCAAAGGTGGGGCGGGAGAATCCTACGAGCAGTACTTC. Protein: CASSKGGAGESYEQYF. The chain joins TRBV21-1 to TRBJ2-7; TRBD2 is taken as the D call from the table, unchecked against the DNA. TRBV21-1 is described as a pseudogene. The CDR3 spans 16 residues.

The chain combines TRBV6-2 or TRBV6-3 with TRBJ2-3, with a possible D match to TRBD2 (6 bases). CDR1 and CDR2 (germline): MNHEY, SVGEGT. CDR3 length: 17 residues. Trimming shortened V by 2 bases and J by 0 bases, and 15 bases separated the two germline ends. The CDR3 region is CASSYGRGSGSTDTQYF. The DNA of the CDR3 is TGTGCCAGCAGTTACGGGCGAGGTAGCGGCAGCACAGATACGCAGTATTTT.

V is TRBV2 and J is TRBJ2-5; 7 bases agree with TRBD1. Losses at the gene ends were 6 bases for V and 5 bases for J; bases not matched to a gene: 6. In germline, CDR1 is SNHLY, CDR2 FYNNEI. The CDR3 contains 13 residues. The CDR3 DNA is TGTGCCAGCAGCGACAGGGTTGGCGAGACCCAGTACTTC. Its protein product is CASSDRVGETQYF.

The rearrangement links TRBV20-1 to TRBJ2-7, with a weak D call TRBD1 (6 bases). Trimming removed 3 bases at V and 3 bases at J, with 18 bases between. Germline values: CDR1 DFQATT, CDR2 SNEGSKA (reference sequence). This CDR3 is 15 amino acids long. The CDR3 region has the DNA TGCAGTGCTAGCGGACAGTACTTCAGTATCTACGAGCAGTACTTC. Translating gives CSASGQYFSIYEQYF.

The gene calls are TRBV20-1 and TRBJ2-1; D possibly uses TRBD1 or TRBD2 (5 bases each). CDR1 is DFQATT, CDR2 SNEGSKA, per germline (reference sequence). The CDR3 contains 12 residues. Trimming removed 6 bases from V and 5 bases from J, with 11 bases in between. The CDR3 DNA reads TGCAGTGCAGGGGACGTCAACAATGAGCAGTTCTTC. As protein: CSAGDVNNEQFF.

This clonotype was seen just once. The chain carries TRBV7-2 and TRBJ1-4, with no clear D. V was pared by 3 bases and J by 6 bases, with 11 bases between. The CDR3 has 14 residues. Per germline, CDR1 SGHTA and CDR2 FQGNSA. This CDR3 is CASSFIPFYEKLFF. CDR3 sequence (DNA): TGTGCCAGCAGCTTCATCCCGTTTTATGAAAAACTGTTTTTT. Variable domain in full (rest from reference TRBV7-2 and TRBJ1-4): GAGVSQSPSNKVTEKGKDVELRCDPISGHTALYWYRQSLGQGLEFLIYFQGNSAPDKSGLPSDRFSAERTGGSVSTLTIQRTQQEDSAVYLCASSFIPFYEKLFFGSGTQLSVL.

The chain combines TRBV7-9 with TRBJ2-7; 11 positions match TRBD1. J was trimmed by 5 bases and V by 5 bases; bases with no gene match: 11. CDR3 size: 16 residues. Looked up from germline, CDR1 is SEHNR and CDR2 is FQNEAQ (reference sequence). As DNA, the CDR3 is TGTGCCAGCAGCCCACCGGGGACAGGGGGTTTCAACGAGCAGTACTTC. Translated: CASSPPGTGGFNEQYF.

CDR3 protein: CASSPRGGPYYEQYF. The CDR3 region has the DNA TGCGCCAGCAGTCCTAGAGGGGGTCCCTACTACGAGCAGTACTTC. The rearrangement links TRBV10-1 to TRBJ2-7; tentative D call: TRBD1 (6 bases). Trimming left V 5 bases short and J 3 bases short, with 17 bases between. The CDR3 has 15 residues. Germline V CDR1 and CDR2: WNHNN, SYGVQD (reference sequence).

There are many counts of this clonotype. The genes are TRBV10-1 and TRBJ2-1, with TRBD2 identical over 8 bases. The J call is in doubt because the DNA end fits TRBJ2-7 better. CDR3 length: 14 amino acids. Germline CDR1 WNHNN, CDR2 SYGVQD (reference sequence). CDR3 amino acids: CASSGGGGYNEQYF. The CDR3 DNA reads TGCGCCAGCAGTGGTGGCGGGGGGTACAATGAGCAGTACTTC.

V usage is TRBV6-5 and J usage is TRBJ2-4, with D possibly being TRBD1 or TRBD2 (7 bases each). The CDR3 extends over 14 amino acids. CDR1 is MNHEY and CDR2 is SVGAGI in the germline V gene. V was trimmed by 6 bases and J by 7 bases, leaving 16 bases between them. In DNA form, the CDR3 reads TGTGCCAGCAGCCAGGGGGGGAGTCAGAACATTCAGTACTTC. Translated: CASSQGGSQNIQYF.

In this sample, this clonotype turned up a few times. In nucleotides, the CDR3 is TGCAGCGTTTTAAGGTCTGGCACTGAAGCTTTCTTT. It specifies CSVLRSGTEAFF. The chain employs TRBV29-1 and TRBJ1-1, with D unclear. V shed 5 bases and J shed 4 bases, with 11 bases lying between them. The CDR3 extends over 12 amino acids. Looked up from germline, CDR1 is SQVTM and CDR2 is ANQGSEA.

For this clonotype: One end of the junction is discordant with germline, which a read error may explain. The V call is TRBV5-1, the J call TRBJ2-1; 8 nucleotides agree with TRBD2. The CDR3 is 15 amino acids. Germline V lookup: CDR1 SGHRS, CDR2 YFSETQ. CDR3 sequence: CVSSLGTSSYNEQFF. The CDR3 nucleotides read TGCGTCAGCAGCCTCGGGACTAGCTCCTACAATGAGCAGTTCTTC.

This clonotype has just a few counts. V and J are TRBV3-1 and TRBJ2-7, with TRBD2 matching 9 bases. The CDR3 has 16 residues. Germline V gene data show CDR1 as LGHDT and CDR2 as YNNKEL (reference sequence). Losses at the gene ends were 4 bases for V and 2 bases for J; bases not matched to a gene: 9. The CDR3 reads CASSPRGSGGPYEQYF. The CDR3 nucleotides read TGTGCCAGCAGCCCCAGGGGTAGCGGGGGACCCTACGAGCAGTACTTC.

V and J are TRBV3-1 and TRBJ2-7; unclear D gene. Between the trimmed V and J ends, which lost 1 base and 4 bases, there was a span of 11 bases. Germline values: CDR1 LGHDT, CDR2 YNNKEL (reference sequence). The CDR3 runs to 14 residues. The CDR3 DNA follows: TGTGCCAGCAGCCAAGTAGGGCGCCGGTACGAGCAGTACTTC. It yields the protein CASSQVGRRYEQYF.

The chain is built from TRBV4-1 and TRBJ2-7; 8 bases match TRBD2. This CDR3 has 16 amino acids. The ends lost 5 bases at V and 7 bases at J; junction bases unmatched: 16. Germline CDR1 reads MGHRA; CDR2 reads YSYEKL. The CDR3 region is CASSTFGTSGTNEQYF. The CDR3 nucleotides are TGCGCCAGCAGCACCTTCGGTACTAGCGGTACCAATGAGCAGTACTTC.